This T cell receptor beta chain appears in the sequencing data of a study of beta chain features in type 1 diabetes. The CDR3 has 16 residues. Germline CDR1 MNHEY, CDR2 SMNVEV (reference sequence). The ends were cut back, 5 bases at V and 1 base at J, with 15 bases in the middle. Note on this clone: Its matching antigen is unknown.

Overall study results and limits: The VDJ junctions of type 1 diabetes patients carried fewer insertions and more deletions.

Expressed TCRB transcripts got sequenced, as all isolated RNA was reverse transcribed. Repertoires were generated with immunoSEQ multiplex PCR, while TCRdb's copy carries only in-frame clones and drops some. This table holds 30,000 to 45,000 clones, 64% found once. This clonotype was obtained from a woman between 25 and 40 years old in good health. Specimen: Tregs from blood. The chain employs TRBV27 and TRBJ2-1; no reliable D call. This chain's CDR3 is CASSADRASSYNEQFF. The DNA for the CDR3 is TGTGCCAGCAGTGCGGATCGCGCTAGTTCCTACAATGAGCAGTTCTTC.